Below, 8 T cell receptor beta chains from the same sample are listed, as sequenced in a study of human T cells and chemical hapten exposure. Time point reported: pre-sensitization, week 0. The sample's treatment: therapeutic diphenylcyclopropenone sensitization with weekly scalp DPC. Each CDR3 protein gets one entry after TCRdb re-called the RACE reads with MiXCR. The sample comprises 95,000 to 150,000 distinct CDR3 sequences, approximately 13% of which are singletons, and roughly 3.1% rests with the top ten. This specimen consisted of whole blood, obtained in connection with sensitization to the hapten diphenylcyclopropenone (DPC). The receptors come from a woman younger than 30 with alopecia areata. Some clones in this sample may be carry-over from other donors' samples.

In its sample, this clonotype was seen many times. The chain uses TRBV4-3 and TRBJ2-3; TRBD1 matches 7 bases. CDR1 is LGHNA, CDR2 YSLEER, per germline. The CDR3 is 18 residues long. V trimming: 0 bases; J trimming: 3 bases; junction bases outside the gene matches: 12. As DNA, the CDR3 is TGCGCCAGCAGCCAAGAACCCCCGACAGGGAAAAGGACAGATACGCAGTATTTT. This translates into CASSQEPPTGKRTDTQYF.

This clonotype was detected ten times or more. This chain links TRBV9 with TRBJ1-1, with D uncertain. The CDR3 covers 15 residues. V lost 4 bases and J lost 0, with 13 bases in between. Germline loops: CDR1 SGDLS, CDR2 YYNGEE. CDR3 amino acids: CASSPTKAMNTEAFF. CDR3 nucleotide sequence: TGTGCCAGCAGCCCCACCAAGGCCATGAACACTGAAGCTTTCTTT.

This clonotype was detected ten times or more. The rearrangement uses TRBV7-7 and TRBJ2-1; either TRBD1 or TRBD2 may fit D (5 bases each). V lost 5 bases to trimming and J lost 2 bases, with 16 bases between them. This CDR3 region has 16 residues. Germline CDR1 reads SSHAT; CDR2 reads FNYEAQ (reference sequence). CDR3 DNA: TGTGCCAGCAGCCGATCGGGGCTGGAAACCTACAATGAGCAGTTCTTC. Amino acid sequence: CASSRSGLETYNEQFF.

This clonotype has only a few counts. This sequence joins TRBV7-9 and TRBJ2-3, with D tentatively TRBD1 or TRBD2 (5 bases each). This CDR3 spans 14 amino acids. V was shortened by 8 bases and J by 1 base, with 13 bases between the two germline ends. Germline CDR1 is SEHNR and CDR2 is FQNEAQ (reference sequence). CDR3 loop: CASLRDGRTDTQYF. The CDR3 DNA is TGTGCCAGCCTGAGGGACGGCCGCACAGATACGCAGTATTTT.

The chain uses TRBV20-1 and TRBJ1-1; weak D call: TRBD1 (5 bases). This CDR3 spans 12 amino acids. V was clipped by 6 bases and J by 4 bases, with 12 bases between them. The germline CDR1 and CDR2 sequences are DFQATT and SNEGSKA (reference sequence). CDR3: CSAATATTEAFF. The CDR3 DNA sequence: TGCAGTGCCGCGACAGCGACCACTGAAGCTTTCTTT.

The CDR3 DNA follows: TGTGCCAGCAGCTTGGACCTAGCGGGGGCCTACGAGCAGTACTTC. Protein: CASSLDLAGAYEQYF. This chain links TRBV5-6 with TRBJ2-7; TRBD2 matches 10 bases. J was trimmed by 2 bases and V by 0 bases; bases with no gene match: 2. Germline V CDR1 and CDR2: SGHDT, YYEEEE. This CDR3 has 15 residues.

The CDR3 spells CSAGDRRNYEQYF. The CDR3 nucleotides are TGCAGTGCTGGGGACAGGCGAAACTACGAGCAGTACTTC. The chain carries TRBV20-1 and TRBJ2-7; 8 bases map to TRBD1. The trim removed 5 bases at V and 3 bases at J, leaving 6 bases unmatched. Per germline, CDR1 DFQATT and CDR2 SNEGSKA (reference sequence). CDR3 size: 13 residues.

The V and J genes are TRBV7-2 and TRBJ2-5; TRBD2 matches at 9 bases. Per the germline V gene, CDR1 is SGHTA and CDR2 is FQGNSA. With V trimmed by 5 bases and J by 5 bases, 21 bases remained unmatched. This CDR3 has 19 amino acids. CDR3 sequence (DNA): TGTGCCAGCAGCCGAGGAGGGGCAGCGGGGGGCCCTCGGTACGAGACCCAGTACTTC. It yields the protein CASSRGGAAGGPRYETQYF.